This entry lists 23 T cell receptor beta chains sequenced from one sample in a study of tumor-infiltrating lymphocytes in primary liver carcinoma. Out of unsorted whole blood came the blood RNA, and germline DNA was extracted as well. TCR beta cDNA was prepared out of roughly 0.45 ug total RNA by means of a constant-region primer. Slightly modified ARM-PCR with three nested multiplex PCR rounds yielded TCR beta libraries. Amplification in the first two PCR rounds was performed using TRBV1-TRBV30 forward primers and a C-beta reverse primer for approximately 10 cycles each. Using its own MiXCR run on the multiplex PCR reads, TCRdb lists one record per CDR3 protein. The sample records fewer than 400,000 distinct CDR3 sequences, roughly three fifths being singletons. Sequencing was performed on peripheral blood. Receptors were obtained from a woman in her 30s with primary liver carcinoma and hepatitis B virus infection.

This chain uses TRBV28 with TRBJ2-1; D unresolved. The CDR3 is 12 residues long. The V gene's germline CDR1 is MDHEN and CDR2 SYDVKM. V lost 3 bases, J lost 10 bases, and 10 bases lay in between. In nucleotides, the CDR3 is TGTGCCAGCAGTTTGGCCCTCCGGGAGCAGTTCTTC. It specifies CASSLALREQFF.

As regards this clonotype: This sequence may be a read error, since a much larger clone differs from it by one base. The chain carries TRBV28 and TRBJ2-5, with D hard to call. This CDR3 region has 13 residues. Germline assignment: CDR1 MDHEN and CDR2 SYDVKM. V lost 8 bases, J lost 7 bases, and 17 bases lay in between. DNA of the CDR3: TGTGCCAGCGGGTGTGGAGCTCGTGGGACCCAGTACTTC. As protein: CASGCGARGTQYF.

Comment on this clonotype: This sequence may be a read error, since a much larger clone differs from it by one base. The genes are TRBV6-5 and TRBJ2-1, with D possibly TRBD1 on 5 matching bases. The CDR3 is 14 residues long. Between the trimmed V and J ends, which lost 7 bases and 3 bases, there was a span of 13 bases. The germline V gene has CDR1 MNHEY and CDR2 SVGAGI. The CDR3 loop reads CASINSRDYNEQFF. The CDR3 DNA reads as TGTGCCAGCATCAACAGCAGGGACTACAATGAGCAGTTCTTC.

A remark on this clonotype: A read error is possible here, since a much larger clone lies one base away. This chain uses TRBV12-3 or TRBV12-4 with TRBJ2-1; D might be TRBD1 or TRBD2, each matching 5 bases. This CDR3 has 17 residues. The V and J ends lost 5 bases and 3 bases respectively, with 20 bases between them. CDR3 loop: CASSQTSGATGYNEQFF. The CDR3 DNA sequence: TGTGCCAGCAGTCAGACGTCCGGGGCTACCGGCTACAATGAGCAGTTCTTC.

The table lists this clonotype with a few counts. This chain links TRBV10-1 with TRBJ2-3, with a possible D match to TRBD2 (6 bases). The CDR3 covers 15 residues. V gave up 5 bases and J gave up 6 bases, with 18 bases separating them. CDR1 is WNHNN and CDR2 is SYGVQD in the germline V gene (reference sequence). The CDR3 DNA is TGCGCCAGCAGTACCCTCGGCGGGACCACGGATACGCAGTATTTT. Translated: CASSTLGGTTDTQYF.

The chain combines TRBV6-1 with TRBJ1-5, with D tentatively TRBD1 (6 bases). The germline V gene encodes CDR1 MNHNS and CDR2 SASEGT. This CDR3 spans 15 amino acids. Trimming pared 4 bases from V and 5 bases from J, leaving 15 bases between. In DNA form, the CDR3 reads TGTGCCAGCAGTGGGGGTCCTGGGGGGCATCAGCCCCAGCATTTT. This translates into CASSGGPGGHQPQHF.

The chain combines TRBV14 with TRBJ2-1; perhaps TRBD2 as D (6 bases). The germline V gene encodes CDR1 SGHDN and CDR2 FVKESK. The CDR3 covers 15 residues. Trimming removed 7 bases at V and 8 bases at J, with 21 bases between. Here the CDR3 reads CASILTRLAGYEQFF. DNA for the CDR3: TGTGCCAGCATCCTAACCCGGCTCGCGGGGTATGAGCAGTTCTTC.

This clonotype showed up just a few times. V gene TRBV6-5 combines with J gene TRBJ2-7; tentative D call: TRBD1 (6 bases). V lost 5 bases and J 1 base, leaving 12 bases between the germline ends. The CDR3 loop spans 14 amino acids. Per the germline V gene, CDR1 is MNHEY and CDR2 is SVGAGI. CDR3 DNA sequence: TGTGCCAGCAGTGGACAGTCCGATTCCTACGAGCAGTACTTC. As protein: CASSGQSDSYEQYF.

In regard to this clonotype: One end of the junction varies from germline; a read error may be responsible. CDR3 coding DNA: TGTGCCGGCAGTTTTCGCCTAGCGGGAGGGATCACAGATACGCAGTATTTT. Translated: CAGSFRLAGGITDTQYF. The gene calls are TRBV11-3 and TRBJ2-3; TRBD2 agrees at 12 bases. The CDR3 covers 17 residues. Germline V lookup: CDR1 SGHNT, CDR2 YENEEA.

Turning to this clonotype: A clone one base away is much larger, so this may be a read error. The gene calls are TRBV6-6 and TRBJ1-5; no clear D gene. The CDR3 has 13 residues. CDR1 is MNHNY and CDR2 is SVGAGI in the germline V gene (reference sequence). V was shortened by 6 bases and J by 2 bases, with 8 bases between the two germline ends. The CDR3 reads CASSSDGNQPQHF. For the CDR3, the DNA is TGTGCCAGCAGCAGCGACGGCAATCAGCCCCAGCATTTT.

About this clonotype itself: A much larger clone lies a single base off, so this may be a read error. The V call is TRBV5-5, the J call TRBJ2-5; TRBD2 agrees at 11 bases. J was trimmed by 2 bases and V by 7 bases; bases with no gene match: 7. The germline V gene has CDR1 SGHKS and CDR2 YYEKEE (reference sequence). The CDR3 contains 15 residues. This CDR3 reads CASGPGLAVQETQYF. CDR3 in DNA: TGTGCCAGCGGCCCGGGACTAGCGGTGCAAGAGACCCAGTACTTC.

Regarding this clonotype: Its ends do not fully match the called genes, so a read error is possible. The chain uses TRBV20-1 and TRBJ2-7; 10 bases align to TRBD2. From germline, CDR1 is DFQATT and CDR2 SNEGSKA (reference sequence). CDR3 length: 18 amino acids. CDR3 in DNA: TGCAGTGTTAGAGGCGGACAAACTAGCGGGATGATCCCTTACGAGCAGTACTTC. This translates into CSVRGGQTSGMIPYEQYF.

This clonotype has more than one count but fewer than ten. The chain is built from TRBV7-9 and TRBJ2-1; TRBD2 might be the D (6 bases). Trimming stripped 7 bases from V and 7 bases from J, with 17 bases between. This CDR3 is built from 14 residues. Germline values: CDR1 SEHNR, CDR2 FQNEAQ (reference sequence). CDR3 amino acids: CASIPGRRENEQFF. In DNA, the CDR3 is TGTGCCAGCATACCGGGACGGAGGGAGAATGAGCAGTTCTTC.

As for this clonotype: The junction departs from germline at one end; a sequencing error may be responsible. The rearrangement links TRBV6-5 to TRBJ2-1; 10 nucleotides align to TRBD2. CDR1 and CDR2 (germline): MNHEY, SVGAGI. This CDR3 is 17 amino acids long. CDR3 residues: CTSGGGRNREAYNEQFF. The CDR3 region has the DNA TGTACCAGCGGGGGGGGTCGTAACAGGGAGGCCTACAATGAGCAGTTCTTC.

Remarks on this clonotype: Germline and junction disagree at one end, which may indicate a read error. The chain combines TRBV12-3 or TRBV12-4 with TRBJ2-2, with D perhaps being TRBD1 or TRBD2 (5 bases each). This CDR3 region has 16 residues. In nucleotides, the CDR3 is TGTGCCAGCGGTCGCCGGGGACCGGTAAACATCGGGGAGCTGTTTTTT. This sequence encodes CASGRRGPVNIGELFF.

This clonotype was seen only a few times. The rearrangement uses TRBV6-5 and TRBJ2-1, with D hard to call. The germline CDR1 and CDR2 sequences are MNHEY and SVGAGI. Trimming cost V 6 bases and J 0 bases, with 9 bases left between them. The length of the CDR3 is 14 residues. For the CDR3, the DNA is TGTGCCAGCAGCCTTATGAGCTCCTACAATGAGCAGTTCTTC. Amino acid sequence: CASSLMSSYNEQFF.

This clonotype came up many times. The chain recombines TRBV12-5 with TRBJ2-4; D remains ambiguous. With 5 bases removed from V and 5 bases from J, the gap between germline ends came to 13 bases. In germline, CDR1 is LGHNT, CDR2 FRNRAP. CDR3 length: 14 amino acids. The CDR3 DNA reads as TGTGCTAGTGGTCCGATGGGGTACGAAAACATTCAGTACTTC. Encoded protein: CASGPMGYENIQYF.

The rearrangement joins TRBV14 to TRBJ2-2, with 7 bases matching TRBD1. V dropped 3 bases and J dropped 4; count of bases not matched to a gene: 2. The length of the CDR3 is 14 residues. The germline V gene has CDR1 SGHDN and CDR2 FVKESK. CDR3 coding DNA: TGTGCCAGCAGCCAGGGACAGCTCACCGGGGAGCTGTTTTTT. Its protein is CASSQGQLTGELFF.

Worth noting for this clonotype: It may be a read error: a sequence one base away is much more abundant. The J gene is TRBJ2-1, the V gene TRBV12-3 or TRBV12-4; D uncertain. The CDR3 is made up of 11 amino acids. The CDR3 coding sequence is TGTGCCGGCAGTTTATTGGGGGAGCAGTTCTTC. It is translated as CAGSLLGEQFF.

The chain recombines TRBV28 with TRBJ1-5; unclear D gene. The tail of the sequence fits TRBJ2-3 better, so the J call may be wrong. The CDR3 runs to 14 residues. CDR1 and CDR2 from the germline V gene are MDHEN and SYDVKM. CDR3: CASSLAVSNQPQYF. CDR3 bases: TGTGCCAGCAGTTTAGCGGTTAGCAATCAGCCCCAGTATTTT.

The chain combines TRBV10-2 with TRBJ2-3, with D unresolved. Trimming removed 2 bases at V and 1 base at J, with 4 bases between. Germline V gene lookup returns CDR1 WSHSY and CDR2 SAAADI. The CDR3 extends over 13 amino acids. CDR3 nucleotides: TGCGCCAGCAGTGAGACCCGCACAGATACGCAGTATTTT. As protein: CASSETRTDTQYF.

In this sample, this clonotype turned up many times. The chain combines TRBV29-1 with TRBJ2-7; D remains ambiguous. Germline V gives CDR1 SQVTM, CDR2 ANQGSEA. There are 13 residues in the CDR3. Trimming removed 4 bases at V and 0 bases at J, with 10 bases between. The chain's CDR3 is CSVATDSSYEQYF. Here the CDR3 DNA reads TGCAGCGTTGCGACTGATAGCTCCTACGAGCAGTACTTC.

This clonotype was counted ten times or more. This chain links TRBV4-2 with TRBJ2-2; 7 bases match TRBD1. Trimming cost V 7 bases and J 6 bases; bases outside gene matches: 5. CDR3 length: 13 amino acids. From germline, CDR1 is LGHNA and CDR2 YNFKEQ. In DNA form, the CDR3 reads TGTGCCAGCAAAAGGACAGGAGCCGGGGAGCTGTTTTTT. Protein sequence: CASKRTGAGELFF.